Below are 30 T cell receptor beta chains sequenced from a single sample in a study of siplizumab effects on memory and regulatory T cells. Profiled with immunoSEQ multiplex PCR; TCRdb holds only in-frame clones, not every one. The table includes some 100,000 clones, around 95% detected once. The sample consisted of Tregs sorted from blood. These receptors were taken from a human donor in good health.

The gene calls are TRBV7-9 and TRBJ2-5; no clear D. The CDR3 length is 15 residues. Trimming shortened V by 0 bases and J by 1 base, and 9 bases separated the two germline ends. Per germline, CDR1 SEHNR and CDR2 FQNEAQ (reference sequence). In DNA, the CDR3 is TGTGCCAGCAGCTTAGCGAGGCAGCTCCAAGAGACCCAGTACTTC. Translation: CASSLARQLQETQYF.

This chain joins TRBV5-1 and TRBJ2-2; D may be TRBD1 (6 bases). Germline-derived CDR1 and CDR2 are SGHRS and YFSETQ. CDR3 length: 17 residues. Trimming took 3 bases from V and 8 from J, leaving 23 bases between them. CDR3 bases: TGCGCCAGCAGCTATAGTCCAGGGGCTGTTACGATGGGGGAGCTGTTTTTT. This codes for CASSYSPGAVTMGELFF.

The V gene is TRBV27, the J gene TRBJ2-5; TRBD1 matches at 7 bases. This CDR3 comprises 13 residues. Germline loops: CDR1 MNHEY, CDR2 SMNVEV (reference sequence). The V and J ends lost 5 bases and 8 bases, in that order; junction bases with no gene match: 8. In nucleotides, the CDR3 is TGTGCCAGCAGTCTAACAGGGGTTGAAACCCAGTACTTC. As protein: CASSLTGVETQYF.

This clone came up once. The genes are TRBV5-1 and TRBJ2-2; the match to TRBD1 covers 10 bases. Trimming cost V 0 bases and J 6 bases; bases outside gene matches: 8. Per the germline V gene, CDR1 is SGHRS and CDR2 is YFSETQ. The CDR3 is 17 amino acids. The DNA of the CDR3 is TGCGCCAGCAGCTTGGTACCCGGGACAGGGGTTTCCGGGGAGCTGTTTTTT. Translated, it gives CASSLVPGTGVSGELFF.

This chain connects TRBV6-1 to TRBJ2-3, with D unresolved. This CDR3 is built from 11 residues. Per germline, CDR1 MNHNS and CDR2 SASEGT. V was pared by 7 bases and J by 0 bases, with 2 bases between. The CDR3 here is CASTSTDTQYF. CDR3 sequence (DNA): TGTGCCAGCACTAGCACAGATACGCAGTATTTT.

CDR3 sequence: CASIGGRPRNQPQHF. The CDR3 DNA sequence: TGTGCCAGCATAGGGGGCAGGCCCCGCAATCAGCCCCAGCATTTT. The chain recombines TRBV28 with TRBJ1-5; TRBD1 matches 7 bases. This CDR3 region has 15 residues. V was clipped by 7 bases and J by 2 bases; unmatched bases: 8. Germline loops: CDR1 MDHEN, CDR2 SYDVKM.

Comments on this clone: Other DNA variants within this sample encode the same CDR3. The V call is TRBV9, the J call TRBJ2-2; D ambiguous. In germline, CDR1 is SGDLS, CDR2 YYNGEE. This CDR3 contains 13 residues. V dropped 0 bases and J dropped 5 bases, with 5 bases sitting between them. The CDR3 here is CASSVGGTGELFF. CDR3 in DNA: TGTGCCAGCAGCGTAGGCGGAACCGGGGAGCTGTTTTTT.

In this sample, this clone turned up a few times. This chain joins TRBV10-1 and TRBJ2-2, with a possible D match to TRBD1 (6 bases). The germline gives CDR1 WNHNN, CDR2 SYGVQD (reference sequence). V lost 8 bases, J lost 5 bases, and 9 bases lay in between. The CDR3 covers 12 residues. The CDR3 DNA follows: TGCGCCAGCTCCAGGGGAACCGGGGAGCTGTTTTTT. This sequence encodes CASSRGTGELFF.

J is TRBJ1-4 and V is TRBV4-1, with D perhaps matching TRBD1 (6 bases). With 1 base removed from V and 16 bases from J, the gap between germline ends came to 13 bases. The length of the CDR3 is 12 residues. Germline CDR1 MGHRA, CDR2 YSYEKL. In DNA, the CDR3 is TGCGCCAGCAGCCAAGGTGGGGGGGCCGCGTTTTTT. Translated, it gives CASSQGGGAAFF.

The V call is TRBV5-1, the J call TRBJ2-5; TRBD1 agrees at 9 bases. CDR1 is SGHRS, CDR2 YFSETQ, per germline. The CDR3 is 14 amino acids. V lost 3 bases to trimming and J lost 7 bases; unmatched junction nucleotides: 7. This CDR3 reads CASSSNRGRGTQYF. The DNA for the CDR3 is TGCGCCAGCAGCTCGAACAGGGGGCGCGGGACCCAGTACTTC. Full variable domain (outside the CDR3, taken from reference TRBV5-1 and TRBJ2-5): KAGVTQTPRYLIKTRGQQVTLSCSPISGHRSVSWYQQTPGQGLQFLFEYFSETQRNKGNFPGRFSGRQFSNSRSEMNVSTLELGDSALYLCASSSNRGRGTQYFGPGTRLLVL.

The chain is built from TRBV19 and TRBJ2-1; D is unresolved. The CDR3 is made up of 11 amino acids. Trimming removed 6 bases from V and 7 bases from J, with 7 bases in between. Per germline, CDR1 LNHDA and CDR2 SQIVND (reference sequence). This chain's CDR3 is CASRVGNEQFF. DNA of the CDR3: TGTGCCAGTAGGGTCGGAAATGAGCAGTTCTTC.

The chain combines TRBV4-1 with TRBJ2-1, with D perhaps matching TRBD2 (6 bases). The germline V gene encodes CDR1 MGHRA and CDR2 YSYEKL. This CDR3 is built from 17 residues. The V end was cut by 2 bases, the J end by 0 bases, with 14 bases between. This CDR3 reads CASSQSVGLSSYNEQFF. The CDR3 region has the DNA TGCGCCAGCAGCCAATCTGTGGGACTGAGCTCCTACAATGAGCAGTTCTTC.

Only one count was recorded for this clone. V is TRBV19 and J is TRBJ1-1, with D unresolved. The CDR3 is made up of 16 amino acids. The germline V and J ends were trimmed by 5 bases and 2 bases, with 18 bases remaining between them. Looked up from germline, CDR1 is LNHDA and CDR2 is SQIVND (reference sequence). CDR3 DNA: TGTGCCAGTAGTTATTCCGGGAAGGGAACAAACACTGAAGCTTTCTTT. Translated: CASSYSGKGTNTEAFF.

CDR3 bases: TGCAGCGTCGCCCAGCCGGGGGCCAACGTCCTGACTTTC. Its translation: CSVAQPGANVLTF. The chain links TRBV29-1 to TRBJ2-6; D is unresolved. Germline CDR1 and CDR2: SQVTM and ANQGSEA. The CDR3 is 13 residues long. Trimming stripped 6 bases from V and 4 bases from J, with 10 bases between.

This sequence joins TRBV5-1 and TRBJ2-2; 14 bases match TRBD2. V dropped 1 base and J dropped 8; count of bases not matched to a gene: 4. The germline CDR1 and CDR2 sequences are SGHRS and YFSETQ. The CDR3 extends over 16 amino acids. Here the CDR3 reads CASSLRLAGGPGELFF. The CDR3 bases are TGCGCCAGCAGCTTGCGACTAGCGGGAGGGCCGGGGGAGCTGTTTTTT.

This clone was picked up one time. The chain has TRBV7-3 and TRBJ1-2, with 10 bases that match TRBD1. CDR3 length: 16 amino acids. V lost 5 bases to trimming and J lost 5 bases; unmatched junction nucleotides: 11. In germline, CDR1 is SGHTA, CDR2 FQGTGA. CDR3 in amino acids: CASSPTPGTGDYGYTF. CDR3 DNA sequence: TGTGCCAGCAGCCCAACCCCCGGGACAGGGGATTATGGCTACACCTTC.

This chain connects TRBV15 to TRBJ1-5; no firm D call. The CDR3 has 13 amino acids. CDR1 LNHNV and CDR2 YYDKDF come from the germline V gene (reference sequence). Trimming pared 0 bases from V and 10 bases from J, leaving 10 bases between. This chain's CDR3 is CATSRDRVGPQHF. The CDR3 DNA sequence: TGTGCCACCAGCAGAGATCGGGTCGGCCCCCAGCATTTT.

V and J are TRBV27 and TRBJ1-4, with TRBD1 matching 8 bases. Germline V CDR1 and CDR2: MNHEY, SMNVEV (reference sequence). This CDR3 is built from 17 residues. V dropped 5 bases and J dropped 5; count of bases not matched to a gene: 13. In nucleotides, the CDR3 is TGTGCCAGCAGTCGATTACCACCGGGACAGGTGAATGAAAAACTGTTTTTT. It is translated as CASSRLPPGQVNEKLFF.

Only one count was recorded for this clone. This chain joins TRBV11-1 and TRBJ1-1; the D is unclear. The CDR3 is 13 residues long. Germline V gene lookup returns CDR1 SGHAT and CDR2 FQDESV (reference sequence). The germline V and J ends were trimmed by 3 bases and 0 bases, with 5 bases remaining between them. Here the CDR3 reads CASSLGLNTEAFF. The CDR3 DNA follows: TGTGCCAGCAGCTTGGGCCTGAACACTGAAGCTTTCTTT.

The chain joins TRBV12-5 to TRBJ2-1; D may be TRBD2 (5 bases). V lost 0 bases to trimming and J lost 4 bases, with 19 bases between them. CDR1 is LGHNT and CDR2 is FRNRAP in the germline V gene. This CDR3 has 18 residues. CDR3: CASGLVRAPSTRYNEQFF. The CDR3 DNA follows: TGTGCTAGTGGTTTGGTCCGAGCCCCTAGCACTCGATACAATGAGCAGTTCTTC.

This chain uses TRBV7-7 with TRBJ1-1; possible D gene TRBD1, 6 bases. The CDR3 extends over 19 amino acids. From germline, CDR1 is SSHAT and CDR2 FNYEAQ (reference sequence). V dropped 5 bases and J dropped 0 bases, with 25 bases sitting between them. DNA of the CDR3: TGTGCCAGCAGCCGCGGGAGGGGGACCCCGGTGGGATTGAACACTGAAGCTTTCTTT. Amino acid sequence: CASSRGRGTPVGLNTEAFF.

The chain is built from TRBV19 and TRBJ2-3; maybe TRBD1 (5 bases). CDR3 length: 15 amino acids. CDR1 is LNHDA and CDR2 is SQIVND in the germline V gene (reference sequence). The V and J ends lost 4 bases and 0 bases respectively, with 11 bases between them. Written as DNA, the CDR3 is TGTGCCAGTAGTACCCAGGGTTTTAGCACAGATACGCAGTATTTT. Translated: CASSTQGFSTDTQYF.

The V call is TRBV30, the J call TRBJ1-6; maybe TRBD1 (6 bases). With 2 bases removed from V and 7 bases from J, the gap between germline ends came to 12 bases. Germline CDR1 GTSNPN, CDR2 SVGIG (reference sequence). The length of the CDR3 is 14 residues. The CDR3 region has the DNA TGTGCCTGGAGTTTCGGACAGAGAAATTCACCCCTCCACTTT. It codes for CAWSFGQRNSPLHF. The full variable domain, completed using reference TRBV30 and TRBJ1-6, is SQTIHQWPATLVQPVGSPLSLECTVEGTSNPNLYWYRQAAGRGLQLLFYSVGIGQISSEVPQNLSASRPQDRQFILSSKKLLLSDSGFYLCAWSFGQRNSPLHFGNGTRLTVT.

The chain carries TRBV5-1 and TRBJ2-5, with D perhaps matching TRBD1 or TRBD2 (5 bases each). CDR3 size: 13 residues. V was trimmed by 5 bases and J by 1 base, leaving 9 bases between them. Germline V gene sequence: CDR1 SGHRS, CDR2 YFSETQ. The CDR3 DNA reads TGCGCCAGCAGAGCAGGGAGCCAAGAGACCCAGTACTTC. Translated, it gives CASRAGSQETQYF.

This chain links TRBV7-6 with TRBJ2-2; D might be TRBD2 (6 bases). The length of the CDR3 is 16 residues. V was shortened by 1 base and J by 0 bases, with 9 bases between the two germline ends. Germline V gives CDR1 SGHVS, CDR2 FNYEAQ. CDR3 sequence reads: CASSLVRRANTGELFF. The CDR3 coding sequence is TGTGCCAGCAGCTTAGTCCGGAGGGCGAACACCGGGGAGCTGTTTTTT.

The CDR3 is CASSPPGRGNTEAFF. CDR3 nucleotides: TGTGCCAGCTCACCACCAGGGAGAGGGAACACTGAAGCTTTCTTT. This sequence joins TRBV18 and TRBJ1-1; D is ambiguous. Trimming left V 0 bases short and J 1 base short, with 9 bases between. The CDR3 is 15 residues long. Germline-derived CDR1 and CDR2 are KGHSH and LQKENI.

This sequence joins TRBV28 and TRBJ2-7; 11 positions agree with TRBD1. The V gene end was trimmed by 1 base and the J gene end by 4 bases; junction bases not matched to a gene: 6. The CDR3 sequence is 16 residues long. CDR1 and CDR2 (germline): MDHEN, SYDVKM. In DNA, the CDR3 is TGTGCCAGCAGTTTATTGGGTAGGGACAGGGGGTACGAGCAGTACTTC. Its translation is CASSLLGRDRGYEQYF.

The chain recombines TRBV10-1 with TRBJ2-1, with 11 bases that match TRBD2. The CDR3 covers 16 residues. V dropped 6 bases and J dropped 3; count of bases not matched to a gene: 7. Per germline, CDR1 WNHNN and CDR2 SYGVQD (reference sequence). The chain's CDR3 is CASSTIAGGFYNEQFF. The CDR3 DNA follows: TGCGCCAGCAGCACTATAGCGGGAGGGTTCTACAATGAGCAGTTCTTC.

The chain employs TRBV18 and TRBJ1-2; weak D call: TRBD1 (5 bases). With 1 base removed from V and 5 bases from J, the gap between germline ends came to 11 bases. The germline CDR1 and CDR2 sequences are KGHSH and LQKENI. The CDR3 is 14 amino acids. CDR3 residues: CASSPQTSGYGYTF. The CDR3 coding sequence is TGTGCCAGCTCACCACAAACCTCAGGGTATGGCTACACCTTC.

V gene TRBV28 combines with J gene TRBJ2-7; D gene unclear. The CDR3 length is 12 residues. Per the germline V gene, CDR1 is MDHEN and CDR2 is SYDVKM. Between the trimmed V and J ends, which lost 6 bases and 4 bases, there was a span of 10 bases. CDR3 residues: CASRDLRYEQYF. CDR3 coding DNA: TGTGCCAGCAGAGATTTACGGTACGAGCAGTACTTC. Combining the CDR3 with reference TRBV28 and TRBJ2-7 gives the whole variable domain DVKVTQSSRYLVKRTGEKVFLECVQDMDHENMFWYRQDPGLGLRLIYFSYDVKMKEKGDIPEGYSVSREKKERFSLILESASTNQTSMYLCASRDLRYEQYFGPGTRLTVT.